Following are 3 T cell receptor beta chains from one sample sequenced in a study of identical twins. TCRdb re-analysed the 5' RACE reads in MiXCR, keeping a single row per CDR3 protein. The sample lists hundreds of thousands of distinct CDR3 sequences; around 5.7% were seen once. What was sequenced was naive T cells sorted from blood. All receptors come from a man between 18 and 29 years old in good health.

The V gene is TRBV7-9, the J gene TRBJ2-1; TRBD2 matches at 8 bases. J gave up 7 bases and V 4 bases, and 12 bases lay outside the gene matches. Germline V gene data show CDR1 as SEHNR and CDR2 as FQNEAQ (reference sequence). The CDR3 length is 16 residues. The CDR3 spells CASSSRPGLELNEQFF. The CDR3 bases are TGTGCCAGCAGCTCCAGACCGGGACTAGAGTTAAATGAGCAGTTCTTC. Full variable domain (missing parts from reference TRBV7-9 and TRBJ2-1): DTGVSQNPRHKITKRGQNVTFRCDPISEHNRLYWYRQTLGQGPEFLTYFQNEAQLEKSRLLSDRFSAERPKGSFSTLEIQRTEQGDSAMYLCASSSRPGLELNEQFFGPGTRLTVL.

In this sample, this clonotype turned up a few times. The chain combines TRBV9 with TRBJ2-7; maybe TRBD1 (6 bases). Trimming left V 3 bases short and J 2 bases short, with 12 bases between. CDR3 length: 14 residues. Germline CDR1 reads SGDLS; CDR2 reads YYNGEE. The CDR3 protein is CASSEAGTTYEQYF. CDR3 nucleotides: TGTGCCAGCAGCGAGGCCGGGACAACCTACGAGCAGTACTTC. The entire variable domain, with the rest obtained from reference TRBV9 and TRBJ2-7, is as follows: DSGVTQTPKHLITATGQRVTLRCSPRSGDLSVYWYQQSLDQGLQFLIQYYNGEERAKGNILERFSAQQFPDLHSELNLSSLELGDSALYFCASSEAGTTYEQYFGPGTRLTVT.

This chain connects TRBV7-2 to TRBJ2-4, with D possibly being TRBD1 (5 bases). V lost 0 bases to trimming and J lost 2 bases, with 17 bases between them. The CDR3 runs 18 residues. Looked up from germline, CDR1 is SGHTA and CDR2 is FQGNSA. Here the CDR3 DNA reads TGTGCCAGCAGCTTAGCGGGGTTGGGGCGCAGGACCAAAAACATTCAGTACTTC. As protein: CASSLAGLGRRTKNIQYF.